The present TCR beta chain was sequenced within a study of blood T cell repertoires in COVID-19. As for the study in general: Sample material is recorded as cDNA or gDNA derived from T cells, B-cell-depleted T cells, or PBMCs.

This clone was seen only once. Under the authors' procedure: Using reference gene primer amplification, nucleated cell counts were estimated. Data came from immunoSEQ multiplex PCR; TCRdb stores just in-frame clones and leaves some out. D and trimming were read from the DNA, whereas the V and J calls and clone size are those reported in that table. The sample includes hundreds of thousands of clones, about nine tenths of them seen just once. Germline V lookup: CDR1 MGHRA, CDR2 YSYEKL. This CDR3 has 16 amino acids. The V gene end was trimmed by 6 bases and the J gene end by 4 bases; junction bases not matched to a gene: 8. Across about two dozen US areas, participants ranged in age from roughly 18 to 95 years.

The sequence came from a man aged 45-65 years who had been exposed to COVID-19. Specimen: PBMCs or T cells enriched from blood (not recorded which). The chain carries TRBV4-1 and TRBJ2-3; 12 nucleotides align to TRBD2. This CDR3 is CASRPLAGGQPDTQYF. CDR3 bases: TGCGCCAGCAGACCGCTAGCGGGAGGGCAACCAGATACGCAGTATTTT.